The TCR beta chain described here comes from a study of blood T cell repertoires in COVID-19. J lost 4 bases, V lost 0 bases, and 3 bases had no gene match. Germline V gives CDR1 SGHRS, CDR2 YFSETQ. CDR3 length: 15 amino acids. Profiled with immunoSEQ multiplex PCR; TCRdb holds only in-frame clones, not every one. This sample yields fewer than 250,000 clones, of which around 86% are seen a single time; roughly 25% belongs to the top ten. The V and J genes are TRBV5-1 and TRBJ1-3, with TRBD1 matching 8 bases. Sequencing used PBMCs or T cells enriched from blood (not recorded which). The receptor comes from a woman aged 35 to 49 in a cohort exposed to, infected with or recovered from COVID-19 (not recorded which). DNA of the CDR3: TGCGCCAGCAGCTTGGCAGGGGGCGAAGGAAACACCATATATTTT. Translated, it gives CASSLAGGEGNTIYF.